The entry below describes one T cell receptor (beta chain). Its antigen is currently not known. No base quality values were provided; no much bigger clone lies one nucleotide off. From cysteine to phenylalanine, the CDR3 is 17 amino acids long. Only the CDR3 DNA is retained, 51 bases long and in frame from the first base. Looking up the germline V gene yields CDR1 SGHVS and CDR2 FQNEAQ. V is pruned by 2 bases and J by 6 bases, leaving 11 bases of the junction without a gene match. The sample's time point, from its label and the paper: after dendritic cell vaccination, including at tumor progression/relapse. Patients were selected on the basis of adequate residual fresh-frozen tumor tissue and more than two years of available survival data. Molecular status otherwise varied across the glioblastoma patients, but none of them carried an isocitrate dehydrogenase mutation. PBMC collection took place before vaccination, two weeks after the third vaccination, and at tumor progression if progression occurred. The Qiagen DNeasy Blood extraction Kit was used for extraction of genomic DNA.

These data are taken from a study of glioma-infiltrating T cells after dendritic cell vaccination listed by TCRdb under 2016. Regarding the complete study: The cohort included about 15 glioblastoma patients drawn from Phase I and II dendritic cell vaccination trials, of whom 9 were newly diagnosed and 6 had recurrent disease. Between the early 2000s and the early 2010s, patients were given autologous tumor lysate-pulsed dendritic cell vaccination. The vaccine was prepared from monocyte-derived dendritic cells that were cultured for more than six days with IL-4 and GM-CSF and then pulsed overnight with autologous tumor lysate. Each patient was given three intradermal dendritic cell vaccine injections, spaced two weeks apart, in the arm below the axilla. Deep sequencing of TCR beta CDR3 regions was used to quantify tumor-infiltrating lymphocyte content and compare tumor and blood repertoires in dendritic cell-vaccinated glioblastoma patients. Survival after dendritic cell vaccination was correlated with TCR sequencing metrics, including TIL content and tumor-blood repertoire overlap. Summary of the overall study and its limitations: Longer time to progression and overall survival after dendritic cell vaccination were predicted by higher estimated pretreatment TIL content. No direct relationship between TCR clonality and survival was found, suggesting a diverse polyclonal response may matter. The TCR overlap response model with three groups was called speculative and said to need prospective validation. The cohort was small and heterogeneous, with few patients having full blood and tumor sets and even fewer initial-recurrent tumor pairs.

Using the immunoSEQ assay, TCRB CDR3 regions were amplified from approximately 2 micrograms of genomic DNA, or from all available DNA when less than that was on hand. Multiplex PCR used 60 forward primers for TCR V beta segments and 13 reverse primers for J beta segments. Synthetic control templates were spiked into each sample at limiting dilution to estimate reads per starting template. Reads of 87 bp were generated by sequencing on the Illumina HiSeq System. In the paper's pipeline: To remove PCR and sequencing errors, closely related sequences were merged with a nearest neighbor algorithm. TCR overlap was defined as the percentage of unique tumor TCR beta sequences that were also found in the peripheral blood of the same patient. TCRdb limited this immuneACCESS table to in-frame rearrangements with V and J called. A share of clones is missing; checked studies link under half to unresolved V genes, and the rest is unexplained. V, J and clone size reflect that table, while D and trimming were determined from the DNA. Counted in this sample were approximately 92,000 clones; 80% of them appeared once. The ten largest clones take up 5.4% of the sample.

Sample: blood, taken after dendritic cell vaccination. The chain couples TRBV7-8 to TRBJ1-1; 11 middle bases align to TRBD1. The source of this sequence is a human donor with glioblastoma. The bases are TGTGCCAGCAGCTTAAGGACAGGGGGCAAGTACGGCTCTGAAGCTTTCTTT. Translated, it gives CASSLRTGGKYGSEAFF.